A single sample gave rise to the 26 T cell receptor beta chains below, sequenced in a study of blood T cells in healthy people across ages. The second PCR ran about 6 to 11 cycles with a sample-barcoded 5' primer and J-beta primers. TCRdb re-called the 5' RACE reads with MiXCR, one entry per CDR3 protein. The table lists more than 1,400,000 distinct CDR3 sequences, roughly 45% of them singletons, with approximately 7.9% in the top ten. Sample: blood. These receptors were obtained from a woman between 18 and 30 years old in good health.

This clonotype has a handful of counts. The rearrangement links TRBV3-1 to TRBJ1-1; the D gene is possibly TRBD1 (6 bases). The CDR3 extends over 14 amino acids. The germline CDR1 and CDR2 sequences are LGHDT and YNNKEL (reference sequence). V gave up 1 base and J gave up 6 bases, with 12 bases separating them. CDR3 region: CASSQVAGAPEAFF. The CDR3 DNA is TGTGCCAGCAGCCAAGTGGCGGGGGCCCCTGAAGCTTTCTTT.

This clonotype was recorded a few times. The chain carries TRBV25-1 and TRBJ2-1, with D unclear. CDR1 is MGHDK, CDR2 SYGVNS, per germline. There are 13 residues in the CDR3. Trimming cost V 2 bases and J 6 bases, with 8 bases left between them. The CDR3 sequence: CASSETISNEQFF. Written as DNA, the CDR3 is TGTGCCAGCAGTGAAACGATAAGCAATGAGCAGTTCTTC.

Only a few counts were recorded for this clonotype. The chain carries TRBV2 and TRBJ2-2; D is possibly TRBD1 or TRBD2 (5 bases each). This CDR3 contains 14 residues. Looked up from germline, CDR1 is SNHLY and CDR2 is FYNNEI. V lost 5 bases, J lost 6 bases, and 13 bases lay in between. The CDR3 DNA sequence: TGTGCCAGCAGTTCCGGGACCAGGCCCGGGGAGCTGTTTTTT. This translates into CASSSGTRPGELFF.

The chain has TRBV21-1 and TRBJ2-5; the table names TRBD1, a call not compared with the DNA. TRBV21-1 is given as a pseudogene. This CDR3 is built from 17 residues. The CDR3 spells CASSKYRGQGDGETQYF. CDR3 coding DNA: TGTGCCAGCAGCAAATACCGGGGACAGGGAGATGGAGAGACCCAGTACTTC.

The chain employs TRBV20-1 and TRBJ1-2; tentatively, D is TRBD1 (5 bases). With 0 bases removed from V and 3 bases from J, the gap between germline ends came to 8 bases. CDR1 is DFQATT and CDR2 is SNEGSKA in the germline V gene (reference sequence). The CDR3 has 13 residues. CDR3 bases: TGCAGTGCTAGAGAGGGGGGTCACTATGGCTACACCTTC. It codes for CSAREGGHYGYTF.

The chain uses TRBV9 and TRBJ2-1; possibly TRBD1 for D (6 bases). Germline V gene sequence: CDR1 SGDLS, CDR2 YYNGEE. V dropped 3 bases and J dropped 6 bases, with 10 bases sitting between them. The CDR3 spans 13 residues. CDR3: CASSEGVSNEQFF. CDR3 coding DNA: TGTGCCAGCAGCGAGGGGGTTAGCAATGAGCAGTTCTTC.

The gene calls are TRBV4-2 and TRBJ2-7, with TRBD2 matching over 10 bases. The CDR3 extends over 18 amino acids. V lost 8 bases to trimming and J lost 7 bases; unmatched junction nucleotides: 23. Germline CDR1 LGHNA, CDR2 YNFKEQ. The CDR3 here is CASPIGLAGDYNYNEQYF. CDR3 nucleotides: TGTGCCAGCCCAATCGGGCTAGCGGGAGACTACAACTACAATGAGCAGTACTTC.

The rearrangement links TRBV5-1 to TRBJ2-6; D gene uncertain. The CDR3 is made up of 16 amino acids. The V gene lost 1 base and the J gene lost 2 bases, with 10 bases spanning the gap. In germline, CDR1 is SGHRS, CDR2 YFSETQ. The CDR3 here is CASSLRSSTGANVLTF. DNA of the CDR3: TGCGCCAGCAGCTTGAGGTCTTCGACTGGGGCCAACGTCCTGACTTTC.

The chain recombines TRBV4-1 with TRBJ2-7; D assignment may be TRBD1 or TRBD2 (5 bases each). This CDR3 comprises 15 residues. Germline CDR1 is MGHRA and CDR2 is YSYEKL. The V gene lost 4 bases and the J gene lost 2 bases, with 15 bases spanning the gap. CDR3 region: CASSPGTIPPYEQYF. As DNA, the CDR3 is TGCGCCAGCAGCCCGGGGACGATCCCTCCCTACGAGCAGTACTTC.

The V and J genes are TRBV7-9 and TRBJ1-6; weak D call: TRBD1 (5 bases). V was trimmed by 3 bases and J by 8 bases, leaving 14 bases between them. The CDR3 contains 15 residues. CDR1 is SEHNR, CDR2 FQNEAQ, per germline (reference sequence). CDR3 loop: CASSFEGKMDSPLHF. Here the CDR3 DNA reads TGTGCCAGCAGCTTTGAGGGGAAGATGGATTCACCCCTCCACTTT.

CDR3: CATSEPGSGGKQETQYF. The CDR3 DNA reads TGTGCCACCAGTGAGCCAGGGAGCGGGGGCAAACAAGAGACCCAGTACTTC. V and J are TRBV24-1 and TRBJ2-5; 8 nucleotides agree with TRBD2. The CDR3 covers 17 residues. The V and J ends lost 4 bases and 2 bases, in that order; junction bases with no gene match: 11. The germline gives CDR1 KGHDR, CDR2 SFDVKD.

The rearrangement uses TRBV20-1 and TRBJ2-5; 12 bases are a match to TRBD2. V was pared by 6 bases and J by 4 bases, with 27 bases of the junction left unmatched. The CDR3 sequence is 21 residues long. Germline V gives CDR1 DFQATT, CDR2 SNEGSKA (reference sequence). The CDR3 nucleotides are TGCAGTGCCCCGAAAAACCCAAAACGAAACAGACTAGCGGGAGTTTCAGAGACCCAGTACTTC. It is translated as CSAPKNPKRNRLAGVSETQYF.

This clonotype was observed a few times. This chain links TRBV28 with TRBJ1-2; D is ambiguous. The CDR3 has 11 amino acids. Deletions cut 5 bases from V and 5 bases from J, with 6 bases between. Germline-derived CDR1 and CDR2 are MDHEN and SYDVKM. The CDR3 loop reads CASSIKYGYTF. Written as DNA, the CDR3 is TGTGCCAGCAGTATTAAGTATGGCTACACCTTC.

This chain uses TRBV29-1 with TRBJ2-5; D is unclear. CDR3 length equals 14 residues. Germline lookup yields CDR1 SQVTM and CDR2 ANQGSEA. Between the trimmed V and J ends, which lost 1 base and 2 bases, there was a span of 11 bases. CDR3 nucleotide sequence: TGCAGCGTTGAAGTACCTGCCAGACAAGAGACCCAGTACTTC. Protein product: CSVEVPARQETQYF.

This clonotype showed up just a few times. The chain links TRBV20-1 to TRBJ2-5; D perhaps matches TRBD1 (6 bases). The V and J ends lost 5 bases and 0 bases respectively, with 10 bases between them. CDR1 and CDR2 (germline): DFQATT, SNEGSKA (reference sequence). This CDR3 is 13 amino acids long. For the CDR3, the DNA is TGCAGTGCTCAGGGGCAAGACCAAGAGACCCAGTACTTC. It encodes CSAQGQDQETQYF.

The rearrangement uses TRBV29-1 and TRBJ2-1; no clear D. V was cut by 0 bases and J by 2 bases, with 8 bases left in between. CDR3 length: 14 residues. Per the germline V gene, CDR1 is SQVTM and CDR2 is ANQGSEA. CDR3 DNA sequence: TGCAGCGTTGAAGATTCCCGGGCCTACAATGAGCAGTTCTTC. It is translated as CSVEDSRAYNEQFF.

The chain is built from TRBV6-5 and TRBJ1-1; TRBD1 matches at 8 bases. This CDR3 has 13 residues. V trimming: 6 bases; J trimming: 0 bases; junction bases outside the gene matches: 0. Germline V gene data show CDR1 as MNHEY and CDR2 as SVGAGI. The CDR3 sequence is CASRTGVNTEAFF. CDR3 sequence (DNA): TGTGCCAGCAGGACAGGGGTGAACACTGAAGCTTTCTTT.

The genes are TRBV9 and TRBJ1-1; TRBD1 might be the D (5 bases). Trimming pared 0 bases from V and 1 base from J, leaving 10 bases between. This CDR3 contains 15 residues. Germline assignment: CDR1 SGDLS and CDR2 YYNGEE. This chain's CDR3 is CASSVGVGTNTEAFF. CDR3 in DNA: TGTGCCAGCAGCGTAGGTGTCGGGACGAACACTGAAGCTTTCTTT.

The rearrangement uses TRBV7-2 and TRBJ1-5; D ambiguous. This CDR3 region has 15 residues. Trimming pared 5 bases from V and 3 bases from J, leaving 14 bases between. The germline V gene has CDR1 SGHTA and CDR2 FQGNSA. CDR3 residues: CASSPGLVNNQPQHF. The CDR3 DNA reads as TGTGCCAGCAGCCCCGGACTGGTTAACAATCAGCCCCAGCATTTT.

The V gene is TRBV6-1, the J gene TRBJ2-4; 11 bases agree with TRBD2. CDR1 is MNHNS, CDR2 SASEGT, per germline. The length of the CDR3 is 17 residues. J lost 0 bases, V lost 5 bases, and 6 bases had no gene match. The CDR3 here is CASSPSGGLLAKNIQYF. The CDR3 DNA sequence: TGTGCCAGCAGTCCTAGCGGGGGGCTACTAGCCAAAAACATTCAGTACTTC.

This clonotype was counted between two and nine times. The chain has TRBV12-3 or TRBV12-4 and TRBJ1-5; 10 positions agree with TRBD1. The length of the CDR3 is 14 residues. Trimming took 6 bases from V and 6 from J; bases not matched to a gene: 5. CDR3: CASRGTGEGQPQHF. DNA for the CDR3: TGTGCCAGCAGGGGGACAGGGGAAGGTCAGCCCCAGCATTTT.

The CDR3 is CASSRRASGGQVQETQYF. CDR3 bases: TGCGCCAGCAGCCGTAGAGCTAGCGGGGGGCAGGTACAAGAGACCCAGTACTTC. The rearrangement joins TRBV5-1 to TRBJ2-5; 11 nucleotides line up with TRBD2. The V and J ends lost 4 bases and 2 bases, in that order; junction bases with no gene match: 13. Looked up from germline, CDR1 is SGHRS and CDR2 is YFSETQ. This CDR3 is built from 18 residues.

The chain recombines TRBV29-1 with TRBJ1-1, with D hard to call. Germline V gene lookup returns CDR1 SQVTM and CDR2 ANQGSEA. CDR3 length: 13 amino acids. Trimming removed 1 base at V and 2 bases at J, with 8 bases between. The CDR3 region is CSVEATANTEAFF. In DNA form, the CDR3 reads TGCAGCGTTGAAGCTACAGCAAACACTGAAGCTTTCTTT. Looking up the rest from reference TRBV29-1 and TRBJ1-1 gives the full variable domain: SAVISQKPSRDICQRGTSLTIQCQVDSQVTMMFWYRQQPGQSLTLIATANQGSEATYESGFVIDKFPISRPNLTFSTLTVSNMSPEDSSIYLCSVEATANTEAFFGQGTRLTVV.

This clonotype was counted many times. The genes are TRBV5-1 and TRBJ2-3; D is unclear. Trimming removed 1 base at V and 0 bases at J, with 6 bases between. The CDR3 is made up of 14 amino acids. Germline values: CDR1 SGHRS, CDR2 YFSETQ. The CDR3 sequence: CASSLQASTDTQYF. CDR3 nucleotide sequence: TGCGCCAGCAGCTTGCAAGCCAGCACAGATACGCAGTATTTT.

This sequence joins TRBV20-1 and TRBJ2-7, with D perhaps TRBD2 (7 bases). Germline values: CDR1 DFQATT, CDR2 SNEGSKA (reference sequence). CDR3 length equals 14 residues. Trimming left V 0 bases short and J 1 base short, with 10 bases between. CDR3 residues: CSAREGGVSYEQYF. CDR3 nucleotide sequence: TGCAGTGCTAGAGAAGGGGGGGTTTCCTACGAGCAGTACTTC.

J is TRBJ2-1 and V is TRBV20-1; no definite D call. CDR1 and CDR2 (germline): DFQATT, SNEGSKA (reference sequence). Trimming removed 6 bases at V and 5 bases at J, with 8 bases between. The CDR3 runs to 11 residues. The CDR3 is CSANFNNEQFF. CDR3 sequence (DNA): TGCAGTGCCAACTTCAACAATGAGCAGTTCTTC.